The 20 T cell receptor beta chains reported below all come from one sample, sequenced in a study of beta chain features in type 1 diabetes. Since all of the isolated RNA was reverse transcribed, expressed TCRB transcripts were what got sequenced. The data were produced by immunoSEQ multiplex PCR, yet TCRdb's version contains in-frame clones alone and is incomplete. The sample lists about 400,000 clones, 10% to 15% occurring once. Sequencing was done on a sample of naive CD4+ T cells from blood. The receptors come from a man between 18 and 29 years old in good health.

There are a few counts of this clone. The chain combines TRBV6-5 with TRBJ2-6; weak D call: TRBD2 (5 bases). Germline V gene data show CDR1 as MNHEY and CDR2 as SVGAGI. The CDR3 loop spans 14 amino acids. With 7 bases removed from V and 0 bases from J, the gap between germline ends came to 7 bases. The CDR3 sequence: CASTRGSGANVLTF. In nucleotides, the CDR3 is TGTGCCAGCACCCGGGGCTCTGGGGCCAACGTCCTGACTTTC.

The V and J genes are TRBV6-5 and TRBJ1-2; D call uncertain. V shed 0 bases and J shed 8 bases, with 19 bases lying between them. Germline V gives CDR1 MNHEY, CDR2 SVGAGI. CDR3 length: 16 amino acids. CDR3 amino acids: CASSYSFTTVDVGYTF. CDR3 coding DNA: TGTGCCAGCAGTTACTCTTTCACAACCGTCGATGTAGGCTACACCTTC.

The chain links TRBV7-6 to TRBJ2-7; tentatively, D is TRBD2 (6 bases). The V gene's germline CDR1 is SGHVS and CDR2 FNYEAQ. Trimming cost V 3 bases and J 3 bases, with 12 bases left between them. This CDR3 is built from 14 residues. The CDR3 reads CASSFSAGGYEQYF. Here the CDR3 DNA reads TGTGCCAGCAGCTTTTCTGCCGGGGGCTACGAGCAGTACTTC.

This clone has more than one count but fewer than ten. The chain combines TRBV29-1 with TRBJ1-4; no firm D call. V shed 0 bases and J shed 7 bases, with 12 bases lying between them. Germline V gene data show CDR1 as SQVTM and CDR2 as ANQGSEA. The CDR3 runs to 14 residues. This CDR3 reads CSVEEGGSGEKLFF. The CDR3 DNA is TGCAGCGTTGAAGAGGGCGGGAGCGGTGAAAAACTGTTTTTT.

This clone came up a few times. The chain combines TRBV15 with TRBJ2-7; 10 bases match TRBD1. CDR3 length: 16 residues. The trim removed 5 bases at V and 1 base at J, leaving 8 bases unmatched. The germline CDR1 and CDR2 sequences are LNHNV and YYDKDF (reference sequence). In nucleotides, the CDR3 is TGTGCCACCAGCCGGGTACGGACAGGGGGATCCTACGAGCAGTACTTC. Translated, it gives CATSRVRTGGSYEQYF.

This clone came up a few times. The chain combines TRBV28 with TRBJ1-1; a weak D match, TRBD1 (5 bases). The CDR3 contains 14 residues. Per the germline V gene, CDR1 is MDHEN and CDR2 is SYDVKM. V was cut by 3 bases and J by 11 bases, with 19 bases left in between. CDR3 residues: CASSFQQGIIRAFF. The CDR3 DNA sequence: TGTGCCAGCAGTTTCCAGCAGGGAATAATCCGGGCTTTCTTT.

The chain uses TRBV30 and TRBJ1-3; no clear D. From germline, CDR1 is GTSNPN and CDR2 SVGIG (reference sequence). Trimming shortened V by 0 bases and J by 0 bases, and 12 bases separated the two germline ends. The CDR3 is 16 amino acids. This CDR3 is CAWSVLSRFSGNTIYF. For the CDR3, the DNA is TGTGCCTGGAGTGTACTGTCCCGTTTCTCTGGAAACACCATATATTTT.

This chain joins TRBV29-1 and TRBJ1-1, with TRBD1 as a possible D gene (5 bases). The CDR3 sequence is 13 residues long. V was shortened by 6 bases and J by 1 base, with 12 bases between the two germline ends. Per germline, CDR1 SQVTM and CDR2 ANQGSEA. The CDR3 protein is CSVREGPNTEAFF. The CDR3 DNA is TGCAGCGTAAGGGAGGGACCGAACACTGAAGCTTTCTTT.

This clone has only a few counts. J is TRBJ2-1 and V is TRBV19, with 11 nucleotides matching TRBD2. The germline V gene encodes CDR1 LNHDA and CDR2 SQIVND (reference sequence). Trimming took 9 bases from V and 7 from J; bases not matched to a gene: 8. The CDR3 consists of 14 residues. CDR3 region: CASARLAGNNEQFF. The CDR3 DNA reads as TGTGCCAGCGCCCGACTAGCGGGAAATAATGAGCAGTTCTTC.

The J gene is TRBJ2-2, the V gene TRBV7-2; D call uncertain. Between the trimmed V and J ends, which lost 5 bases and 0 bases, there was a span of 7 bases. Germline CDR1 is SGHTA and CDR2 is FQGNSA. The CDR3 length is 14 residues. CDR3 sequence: CASSTLPNTGELFF. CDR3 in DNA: TGTGCCAGCAGCACTCTCCCGAACACCGGGGAGCTGTTTTTT.

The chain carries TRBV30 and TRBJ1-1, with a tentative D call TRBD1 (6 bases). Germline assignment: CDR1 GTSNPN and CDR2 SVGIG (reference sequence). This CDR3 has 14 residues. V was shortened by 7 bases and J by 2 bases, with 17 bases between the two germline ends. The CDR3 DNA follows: TGTGCCTTACAACAGGGAGCAGGAAACACTGAAGCTTTCTTT. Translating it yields CALQQGAGNTEAFF.

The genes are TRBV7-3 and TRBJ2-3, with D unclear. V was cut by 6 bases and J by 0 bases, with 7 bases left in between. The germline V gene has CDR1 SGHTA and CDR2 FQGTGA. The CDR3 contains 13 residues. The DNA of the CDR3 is TGTGCCAGCAGGGCCCCAAGCACAGATACGCAGTATTTT. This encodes CASRAPSTDTQYF.

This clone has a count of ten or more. As DNA, the CDR3 is TGTGCCAGCAGCTCGGGACTAGCGGGGTACTTC. Translated, it gives CASSSGLAGYF. The chain links TRBV7-2 to TRBJ2-5; TRBD2 matches at 12 bases. Germline trimming cut 4 bases from V and 13 bases from J; bases unmatched to any gene: 1. CDR1 and CDR2 from the germline V gene are SGHTA and FQGNSA. CDR3 length: 11 residues.

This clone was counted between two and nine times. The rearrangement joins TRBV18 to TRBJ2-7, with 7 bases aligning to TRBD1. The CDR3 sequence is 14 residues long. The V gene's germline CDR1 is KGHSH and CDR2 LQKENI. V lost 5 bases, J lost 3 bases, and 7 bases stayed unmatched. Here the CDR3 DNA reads TGTGCCAGCTCAGCCGGGACAGAGAACTACGAGCAGTACTTC. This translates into CASSAGTENYEQYF. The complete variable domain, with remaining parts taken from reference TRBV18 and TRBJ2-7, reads NAGVMQNPRHLVRRRGQEARLRCSPMKGHSHVYWYRQLPEEGLKFMVYLQKENIIDESGMPKERFSAEFPKEGPSILRIQQVVRGDSAAYFCASSAGTENYEQYFGPGTRLTVT.

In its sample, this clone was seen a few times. In DNA form, the CDR3 reads TGTGCCAGCAGTTTTCAGGCGCAGGAGCAGTACTTC. Translating it yields CASSFQAQEQYF. The gene calls are TRBV28 and TRBJ2-7; D remains unclear. This CDR3 contains 12 residues. Trimming shortened V by 3 bases and J by 7 bases, and 10 bases separated the two germline ends. Germline loops: CDR1 MDHEN, CDR2 SYDVKM. Variable domain in full (rest from reference TRBV28 and TRBJ2-7): DVKVTQSSRYLVKRTGEKVFLECVQDMDHENMFWYRQDPGLGLRLIYFSYDVKMKEKGDIPEGYSVSREKKERFSLILESASTNQTSMYLCASSFQAQEQYFGPGTRLTVT.

The CDR3 sequence is CASTITRWGSPDTQYF. The CDR3 nucleotides read TGTGCCAGCACCATTACCCGTTGGGGCAGCCCAGATACGCAGTATTTT. The chain joins TRBV13 to TRBJ2-3; tentatively, D is TRBD1 (5 bases). The CDR3 runs to 16 residues. Between the trimmed V and J ends, which lost 7 bases and 4 bases, there was a span of 21 bases. CDR1 and CDR2 from the germline V gene are PRHDT and FYEKMQ (reference sequence).

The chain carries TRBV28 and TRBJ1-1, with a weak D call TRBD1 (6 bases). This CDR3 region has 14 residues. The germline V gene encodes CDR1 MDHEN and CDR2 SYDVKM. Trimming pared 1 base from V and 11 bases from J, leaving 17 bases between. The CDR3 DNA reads TGTGCCAGCAGTTTATCAGGGGCTGGTGGCCGGGCTTTCTTT. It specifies CASSLSGAGGRAFF.

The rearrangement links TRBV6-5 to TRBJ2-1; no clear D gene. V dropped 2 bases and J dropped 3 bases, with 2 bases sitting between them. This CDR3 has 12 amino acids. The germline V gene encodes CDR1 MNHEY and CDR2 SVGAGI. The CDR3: CASSYLYNEQFF. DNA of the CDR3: TGTGCCAGCAGTTACCTCTACAATGAGCAGTTCTTC.

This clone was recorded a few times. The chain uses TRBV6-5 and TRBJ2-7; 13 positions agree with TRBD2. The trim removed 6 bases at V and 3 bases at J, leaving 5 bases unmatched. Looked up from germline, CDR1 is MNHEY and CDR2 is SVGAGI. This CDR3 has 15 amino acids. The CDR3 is CASRTWTSGSYEQYF. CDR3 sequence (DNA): TGTGCCAGCAGAACATGGACTAGCGGGAGCTACGAGCAGTACTTC.

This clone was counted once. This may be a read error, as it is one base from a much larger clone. CDR3 DNA: TGTGCCAGCAGCTTAGAGCGGGAGACCCAGTACTTC. Its translation: CASSLERETQYF. The V gene is TRBV13, the J gene TRBJ2-5; D is possibly TRBD2 (5 bases). Trimming removed 1 base from V and 5 bases from J, with 5 bases in between. This CDR3 comprises 12 residues. Germline V lookup: CDR1 PRHDT, CDR2 FYEKMQ (reference sequence).